This TCR beta chain was profiled in a study of CD8 T cells in Susac syndrome. Random hexamers served to reverse transcribe roughly 0.45 to 1 ug RNA. MiXCR was run by TCRdb on the immunoSEQ multiplex PCR reads, yielding one entry per CDR3 protein. Among around 150,000 distinct CDR3 sequences listed, just under 95% were seen once. Germline V gives CDR1 SGDLS, CDR2 YYNGEE. The CDR3 extends over 16 amino acids. The V gene lost 0 bases and the J gene lost 3 bases, with 13 bases spanning the gap. This receptor was obtained from a human donor with Susac syndrome. Source material: CD8+ T cells from PBMCs. V usage is TRBV9 and J usage is TRBJ2-1; D is ambiguous. CDR3 nucleotide sequence: TGTGCCAGCAGCGTAGCGAAGCAGCCCTTCTACAATGAGCAGTTCTTC. Translating gives CASSVAKQPFYNEQFF.